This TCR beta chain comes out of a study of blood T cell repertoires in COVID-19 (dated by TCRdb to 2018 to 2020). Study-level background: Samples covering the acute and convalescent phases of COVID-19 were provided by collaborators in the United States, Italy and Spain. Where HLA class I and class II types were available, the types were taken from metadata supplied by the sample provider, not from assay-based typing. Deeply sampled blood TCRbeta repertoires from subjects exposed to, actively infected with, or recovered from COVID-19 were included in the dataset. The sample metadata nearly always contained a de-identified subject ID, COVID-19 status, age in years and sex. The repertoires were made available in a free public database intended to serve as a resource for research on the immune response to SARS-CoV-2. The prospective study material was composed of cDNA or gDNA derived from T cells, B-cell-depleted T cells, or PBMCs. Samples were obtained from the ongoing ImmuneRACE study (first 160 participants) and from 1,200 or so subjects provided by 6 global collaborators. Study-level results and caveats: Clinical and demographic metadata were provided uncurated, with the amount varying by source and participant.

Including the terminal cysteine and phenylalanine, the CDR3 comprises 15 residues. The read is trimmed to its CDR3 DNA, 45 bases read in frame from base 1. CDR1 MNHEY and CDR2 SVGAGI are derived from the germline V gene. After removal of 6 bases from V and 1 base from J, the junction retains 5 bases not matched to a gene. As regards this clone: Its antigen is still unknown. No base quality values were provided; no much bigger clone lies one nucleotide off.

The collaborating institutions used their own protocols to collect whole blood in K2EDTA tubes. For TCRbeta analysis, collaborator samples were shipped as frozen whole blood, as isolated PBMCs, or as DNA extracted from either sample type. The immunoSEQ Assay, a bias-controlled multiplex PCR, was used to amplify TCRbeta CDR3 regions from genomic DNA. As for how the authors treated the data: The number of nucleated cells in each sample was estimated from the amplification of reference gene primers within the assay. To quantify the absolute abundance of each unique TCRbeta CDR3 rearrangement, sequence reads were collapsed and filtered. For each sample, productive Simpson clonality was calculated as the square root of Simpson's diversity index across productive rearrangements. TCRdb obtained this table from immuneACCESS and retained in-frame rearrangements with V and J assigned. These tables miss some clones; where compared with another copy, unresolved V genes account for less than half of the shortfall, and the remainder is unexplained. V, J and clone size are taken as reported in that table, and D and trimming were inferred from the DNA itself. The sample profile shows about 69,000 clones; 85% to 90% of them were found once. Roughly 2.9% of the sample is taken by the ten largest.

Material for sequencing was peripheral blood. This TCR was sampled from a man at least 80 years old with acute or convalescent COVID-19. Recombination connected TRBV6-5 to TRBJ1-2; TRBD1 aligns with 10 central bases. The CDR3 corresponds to CASRPGQGGNYGYTF. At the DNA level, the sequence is TGTGCCAGCAGACCCGGACAGGGGGGTAACTATGGCTACACCTTC.